One T cell receptor (beta chain) is described in this entry. This sample was taken from a study of blood T cell repertoires in COVID-19. Method: immunoSEQ multiplex PCR; TCRdb's copy keeps in-frame clones and lacks some. The sample includes over 400,000 clones, 80% to 90% seen only once; the top ten take under 4%. Germline-derived CDR1 and CDR2 are SGHNT and YYREEE (reference sequence). V was clipped by 2 bases and J by 6 bases, with 15 bases between them. The CDR3 extends over 14 amino acids. Specimen: peripheral blood. The chain uses TRBV5-4 and TRBJ2-7; D might be TRBD2 (6 bases). This TCR was recovered from a human donor in a cohort sampled during active COVID-19. The DNA for the CDR3 is TGTGCCAGCAGCTTTGCGGGACTGGGGCCCGAGCAGTACTTC. Encoded protein: CASSFAGLGPEQYF. The variable domain in full, with the rest retrieved from reference TRBV5-4 and TRBJ2-7, is ETGVTQSPTHLIKTRGQQVTLRCSSQSGHNTVSWYQQALGQGPQFIFQYYREEENGRGNFPPRFSGLQFPNYSSELNVNALELDDSALYLCASSFAGLGPEQYFGPGTRLTVT.